The rows below give T cell receptor beta chains drawn from one sample of a study of response to subunit inactivated influenza vaccine. In TCRdb, the RT-PCR reads were re-called with MiXCR into one record per CDR3 protein. The sample has 450,000 to 600,000 distinct CDR3 sequences, 7.5% to 8.5% seen once; the top ten hold about an eighth. The specimen was PBMCs from blood, collected around 25 months after vaccination. The receptors were sampled from a man in his fifties or sixties who received an inactivated influenza vaccine. The CDR3 runs from the conserved cysteine through the conserved F or W. The D gene is left open where the match is weak. Expanded clones are given a class, and other clones once, few, many or no size at all.

few,TRBJ2-1,TRBD2,TRBV29-1,TGCAGCGTAGAGGGGACTAGCGGGACTTACAATGAGCAGTTCTTC,CSVEGTSGTYNEQFF
few,TRBJ2-5,.,TRBV5-6,TGTGCCAGCAGCTTGACGGGGGCCCCTGAGACCCAGTACTTC,CASSLTGAPETQYF
many,TRBJ1-1,.,TRBV6-2/TRBV6-3,TGTGCCAGCAGTAGGCAGGGGAAAGCTTTCTTT,CASSRQGKAFF
many,TRBJ2-1,TRBD1,TRBV12-3/TRBV12-4,TGTGCCAGCAGTTACGACAGGGGGTCCTACAATGAGCAGTTCTTC,CASSYDRGSYNEQFF
many,TRBJ1-5,.,TRBV6-1,TGTGCCAGCAGTGAGCGGGGCAGACGCAATCAGCCCCAGCATTTT,CASSERGRRNQPQHF
.,TRBJ2-7,.,TRBV4-1,TGCGCCAGCAGCCCAGGGATCGGAACCTACGAGCAGTACTTC,CASSPGIGTYEQYF
.,TRBJ1-2,.,TRBV5-5,TGTGCCAGCAGCTTTGCATTCTATGGCTACACCTTC,CASSFAFYGYTF
few,TRBJ1-3,.,TRBV20-1,TGCAGTGCTAGAGACCCCTCTGGAAACACCATATATTTT,CSARDPSGNTIYF
.,TRBJ2-1,TRBD2,TRBV5-6,TGTGCCAGCAGCGGGGTCGGCGGGAGAACATCGAATGAGCAGTTCTTC,CASSGVGGRTSNEQFF
many,TRBJ2-1,TRBD2,TRBV6-2/TRBV6-3,TGTGCCAGCAGTTACCGGGGACTAGCGGGGGGCAGGAGCTCCTACAATGAGCAGTTCTTC,CASSYRGLAGGRSSYNEQFF
many,TRBJ2-5,.,TRBV6-1,TGTGCCAGTGGGGGCTACCAAGAGACCCAGTACTTC,CASGGYQETQYF
many,TRBJ2-3,.,TRBV12-3/TRBV12-4,TGTGCCAGCAGCCCCTATCGCGGAGATACGCAGTATTTT,CASSPYRGDTQYF
many,TRBJ2-5,.,TRBV28,TGTGCCAGCAGTCTGGACTGGCGGGAGACCCAGTACTTC,CASSLDWRETQYF
.,TRBJ2-6,.,TRBV9,TGTGCCAGCAGCGTAGTGAAGGGCTCTGGGGCCAACGTCCTGACTTTC,CASSVVKGSGANVLTF
.,TRBJ2-7,TRBD1,TRBV5-1,TGCGCCAGCGGGATTGTACCGGGACAGGGTATCTCCGAGCAGTACTTC,CASGIVPGQGISEQYF
.,TRBJ2-6,.,TRBV5-1,TGCGCCAGCGGCCTGGGGGCTGGGGCCAACGTCCTGACTTTC,CASGLGAGANVLTF
.,TRBJ2-1,.,TRBV4-1,TGCGCCAGCAGCCAAGTCTCAGGGGTAAATGAGCAGTTCTTC,CASSQVSGVNEQFF
.,TRBJ2-1,TRBD2,TRBV2,TGTGCCAGCAGGGGGACTAGCGGGGGGGCCAAGCAGTTCTTC,CASRGTSGGAKQFF
few,TRBJ2-1,.,TRBV7-3,TGTGCCAGCAGCCCATCTAGTTATACCTACAATGAGCAGTTCTTC,CASSPSSYTYNEQFF
few,TRBJ1-6,TRBD1,TRBV7-9,TGTGCCAGCAGCTCCTGGACAGGGTATAATTCACCCCTCCACTTT,CASSSWTGYNSPLHF
many,TRBJ2-2,.,TRBV4-2,TGTGCCAGCAGCCAAGGGGTTGTCTCTGACGGGGAGCTGTTTTTT,CASSQGVVSDGELFF
many,TRBJ2-4,TRBD1,TRBV5-1,TGCGCCAGCAGCTTGGAGGGTGGACAGGGGGCTATAAACATTCAGTACTTC,CASSLEGGQGAINIQYF
.,TRBJ1-2,.,TRBV6-5,TGTGCCGGCAGTTACGGCCAGGGCTCCCTTTATGGCTACACCTTC,CAGSYGQGSLYGYTF
.,TRBJ2-2,.,TRBV5-1,TGCGCCAGCAGCAAGCTCGGGGACACCGGGGAGCTGTTTTTT,CASSKLGDTGELFF
few,TRBJ1-1,.,TRBV9,TGTGCCAGCAGCTCAGACATTTACTCGAGCGCTGAAGCTTTCTTT,CASSSDIYSSAEAFF
.,TRBJ2-7,.,TRBV2,TGTGCCAGCAGTGATGGCAGGGTCTCCTACGAGCAGTACTTC,CASSDGRVSYEQYF
many,TRBJ2-5,.,TRBV18,TGTGCCAGCTCACCATGGGAGGCGGAGACCCAGTACTTC,CASSPWEAETQYF
many,TRBJ2-1,TRBD2,TRBV4-2,TGTGCCAGCAGCCAGGGGACTAGTCTCGGTGAGCAGTTCTTC,CASSQGTSLGEQFF